One and the same sample provided the 5 T cell receptor beta chains below, sequenced in a study of shared clonotypes between healthy human individuals. Generated by immunoSEQ multiplex PCR, the TCRdb table keeps only in-frame clones and is missing some. The sample shows roughly 2.2 million clones, more than 85% of them seen only once. The sequenced sample was naive CD4+ T cells from PBMCs. Subset of the sample: CD45RA+ positively selected. These TCRs come from a man aged 18 to 35 in good health. Some clones in this sample may be carry-over from other donors' samples.

V and J are TRBV28 and TRBJ2-2, with 9 bases fitting TRBD1. Germline V CDR1 and CDR2: MDHEN, SYDVKM. The length of the CDR3 is 13 residues. J lost 6 bases, V lost 8 bases, and 4 bases had no gene match. CDR3 sequence (DNA): TGTGCCAGCCTACAGGGGGCTTCCGGGGAGCTGTTTTTT. Its protein is CASLQGASGELFF. Supplemented by reference TRBV28 and TRBJ2-2, the full variable domain reads DVKVTQSSRYLVKRTGEKVFLECVQDMDHENMFWYRQDPGLGLRLIYFSYDVKMKEKGDIPEGYSVSREKKERFSLILESASTNQTSMYLCASLQGASGELFFGEGSRLTVL.

This clone was counted once. The chain carries TRBV11-3 and TRBJ2-7; 8 bases map to TRBD2. The CDR3 covers 15 residues. CDR1 SGHNT and CDR2 YENEEA come from the germline V gene. V trimming: 1 base; J trimming: 3 bases; junction bases outside the gene matches: 5. This chain's CDR3 is CASSLGVSGSYEQYF. The DNA of the CDR3 is TGTGCCAGCAGCTTAGGGGTGAGCGGGAGCTACGAGCAGTACTTC.

Turning to this clone: Other DNA sequences of this sample code for an identical CDR3. The V call is TRBV9, the J call TRBJ2-3; tentatively, D is TRBD1 (6 bases). Germline lookup yields CDR1 SGDLS and CDR2 YYNGEE. V was shortened by 0 bases and J by 1 base, with 9 bases between the two germline ends. The CDR3 is 15 residues long. CDR3 nucleotide sequence: TGTGCCAGCAGCGTAGGGCCAGGGGGCACAGATACGCAGTATTTT. This gives the protein CASSVGPGGTDTQYF. The whole variable domain, remainder taken from reference TRBV9 and TRBJ2-3, is DSGVTQTPKHLITATGQRVTLRCSPRSGDLSVYWYQQSLDQGLQFLIQYYNGEERAKGNILERFSAQQFPDLHSELNLSSLELGDSALYFCASSVGPGGTDTQYFGPGTRLTVL.

Concerning this clone: This sample includes further DNA sequences coding for the same CDR3. This chain joins TRBV7-9 and TRBJ2-3; D unresolved. The CDR3 loop spans 11 amino acids. The germline gives CDR1 SEHNR, CDR2 FQNEAQ (reference sequence). Deletions cut 5 bases from V and 3 bases from J, with 3 bases between. CDR3 bases: TGTGCCAGCAGCGCTACAGATACGCAGTATTTT. This encodes CASSATDTQYF.

This rearrangement joins TRBV7-2 to TRBJ2-3, with D possibly matching TRBD2 (5 bases). The germline V gene has CDR1 SGHTA and CDR2 FQGNSA. V gave up 5 bases and J gave up 4 bases, with 19 bases separating them. The CDR3 totals 16 residues. The CDR3 is CASSPPGGTRADTQYF. Written as DNA, the CDR3 is TGTGCCAGCAGCCCACCCGGCGGTACGAGGGCAGATACGCAGTATTTT. The variable domain in full, completed from reference TRBV7-2 and TRBJ2-3, reads GAGVSQSPSNKVTEKGKDVELRCDPISGHTALYWYRQSLGQGLEFLIYFQGNSAPDKSGLPSDRFSAERTGGSVSTLTIQRTQQEDSAVYLCASSPPGGTRADTQYFGPGTRLTVL.